Listed below are T cell receptor beta chains from one sample, sequenced in a study of blood T cell repertoires in COVID-19. The protocol was immunoSEQ multiplex PCR, while the TCRdb copy is restricted to in-frame clones and leaves out a portion. The sample includes 250,000 to 350,000 clones, approximately 90% seen only once; the top ten take 8% to 13%. The sample comprised PBMCs or T cells enriched from blood (not recorded which). The origin of the receptors is a woman between 18 and 29 years old who had recovered from COVID-19. Both conserved end residues are part of each CDR3. D genes are given only for firm matches. Size is omitted from some rows. Given values are once, few, many or a class for expanded clones.

size	D	V	J	DNA	CDR3
-	-	TRBV7-9	TRBJ1-1	TGTGCCAGCAGCTTAGTAGGGACAAATGAAGCTTTCTTT	CASSLVGTNEAFF
-	-	TRBV7-8	TRBJ1-4	TGTGCCAGCAGCTCGACTGTTTATGAAAAACTGTTTTTT	CASSSTVYEKLFF
-	TRBD1	TRBV13	TRBJ2-7	TGTGCCAGCAGCTCCGAGGGGGCTATCCGGGACGAGCAGTACTTC	CASSSEGAIRDEQYF
few	TRBD1	TRBV5-8	TRBJ1-5	TGTGCCAGCAGCCGTGGACAGGCGGGCCAGCCCCAGCATTTT	CASSRGQAGQPQHF
-	TRBD1	TRBV5-1	TRBJ1-2	TGCGCCAGCAGCACGGGACAGGTTGACGGCTACACCTTC	CASSTGQVDGYTF
-	-	TRBV30	TRBJ1-2	TGTGCCTGGAGTGCAGGGATTGGGGCCTATGGCTACACCTTC	CAWSAGIGAYGYTF
-	-	TRBV7-9	TRBJ2-1	TGTGCCAGCAGCTCCACCGCGGGGAGCGATGAGCAGTTCTTC	CASSSTAGSDEQFF
-	-	TRBV4-1	TRBJ1-4	TGCGCCAGCAGCCAAGAGCGCATAGGAGGTGGAAAACTGTTTTTT	CASSQERIGGGKLFF
-	-	TRBV3-1/TRBV3-2	TRBJ2-7	TGTGCCAGCAGCCAAGGAGGTACTTCCTACGAGCAGTACTTC	CASSQGGTSYEQYF
-	TRBD2	TRBV18	TRBJ2-5	TGTGCCAGCTCACCCTCCGGACTAGCGGGAGGAGAGACCCAGTACTTC	CASSPSGLAGGETQYF
-	-	TRBV30	TRBJ1-1	TGTGCCTGGAGTGTATTGGCCCTCGCTGAAGCTTTCTTT	CAWSVLALAEAFF
-	-	TRBV11-3	TRBJ2-3	TGTGCCAGCAGCTTAGTCGGTCGGGCTAGCGGCACAGATACGCAGTATTTT	CASSLVGRASGTDTQYF
once	TRBD2	TRBV2	TRBJ2-1	TGTGCCAGCACCTCGGGCGGGGGTGAGCAGTTCTTC	CASTSGGGEQFF
-	TRBD1	TRBV6-6	TRBJ1-1	TGTGCCAGCACCTATGACAGGGCCGGGACTGAAGCTTTCTTT	CASTYDRAGTEAFF
few	-	TRBV19	TRBJ1-1	TGTGCCAGTAGTATAGATACAGGGCTTGACACTGAAGCTTTCTTT	CASSIDTGLDTEAFF
-	-	TRBV6-1	TRBJ2-7	TGTGCCAGCAGCCATGACTCGGGGGAGCAGTACTTC	CASSHDSGEQYF
once	TRBD1	TRBV19	TRBJ1-5	TGTGCCAGCCTAGACAGGGCTTACTTTAGCAATCAGCCCCAGCATTTT	CASLDRAYFSNQPQHF
-	-	TRBV4-2	TRBJ1-5	TGTGCCAGCAGCCAAGAAGCAGGGATTGGCAATCAGCCCCAGCATTTT	CASSQEAGIGNQPQHF
-	-	TRBV13	TRBJ2-6	TGTGCCAGCCAAAGGAGGGGAGCGTCTGGGGCCAACGTCCTGACTTTC	CASQRRGASGANVLTF
-	TRBD1	TRBV7-9	TRBJ1-2	TGTGCCAGCAGCTTAGCGACAGGGAAGTATGGCTACACCTTC	CASSLATGKYGYTF
-	TRBD1	TRBV11-3	TRBJ2-5	TGTGCCAGCAGCTCCTCGGGACAGCAAGAGACCCAGTACTTC	CASSSSGQQETQYF
-	-	TRBV7-9	TRBJ1-4	TGTGCCAGCAGCTTTGCGGTCAGATTGCCCTCTAATGAAAAACTGTTTTTT	CASSFAVRLPSNEKLFF
-	-	TRBV19	TRBJ1-2	TGTGCCAGTAGGACCAGGGCTAACTATGGCTACACCTTC	CASRTRANYGYTF
-	TRBD1	TRBV7-2	TRBJ2-3	TGTGCCAGCAGCTTCAGGGGGCCCACAGATACGCAGTATTTT	CASSFRGPTDTQYF
few	TRBD1	TRBV5-4	TRBJ1-1	TGTGCCAGCAGCGCAAGGACAGGGGCTGATGGTGAAGCTTTCTTT	CASSARTGADGEAFF
-	-	TRBV29-1	TRBJ1-2	TGCAGCGTTGGGCCGGAGGTGGATGGCTACACCTTC	CSVGPEVDGYTF
-	TRBD2	TRBV30	TRBJ2-5	TGTGCCTGGAGTAGGCTCGGGGGGGCTCAAGAGACCCAGTACTTC	CAWSRLGGAQETQYF
few	-	TRBV2	TRBJ1-2	TGTGCCAGCAGTGACAGGGATTCGAGCTATGGCTACACCTTC	CASSDRDSSYGYTF
-	TRBD2	TRBV28	TRBJ2-1	TGTGCCAGCAGTTCTAGCCGACTAGCGGGGGTCTACAATGAGCAGTTCTTC	CASSSSRLAGVYNEQFF
-	-	TRBV10-3	TRBJ1-3	TGTGCCATCAGGGCGGGACCTTTGCTTTCTGGAAACACCATATATTTT	CAIRAGPLLSGNTIYF
-	TRBD1	TRBV6-5	TRBJ1-1	TGTGCCAGCAGTTATGGACAGGTGAACACTGAAGCTTTCTTT	CASSYGQVNTEAFF
-	-	TRBV27	TRBJ1-4	TGTGCCAGCAGTTTGGGAGGAACTAATGAAAAACTGTTTTTT	CASSLGGTNEKLFF
-	TRBD1	TRBV5-1	TRBJ2-3	TGCGCCAGCAGCGCCGGACAGGGCAGCACAGATACGCAGTATTTT	CASSAGQGSTDTQYF
-	TRBD2	TRBV14	TRBJ2-3	TGTGCCAGCAGCACTGGACTAGCTTCGGGCACAGATACGCAGTATTTT	CASSTGLASGTDTQYF
-	-	TRBV5-1	TRBJ1-1	TGCGCCAGCAGCGGGGGGAGTGTGAACACTGAAGCTTTCTTT	CASSGGSVNTEAFF
once	TRBD1	TRBV5-4	TRBJ2-7	TGTGCCAGCAGCTTCGCACAGGGGCCCTACGAGCAGTACTTC	CASSFAQGPYEQYF
-	-	TRBV6-5	TRBJ2-2	TGTGCCAGCAGTTACCCGGGCCCAGGGGCCGGGGAGCTGTTTTTT	CASSYPGPGAGELFF
-	TRBD2	TRBV9	TRBJ2-1	TGTGCCAGCACCCCCGGGACTAGCTCCTACAATGAGCAGTTCTTC	CASTPGTSSYNEQFF
few	-	TRBV5-1	TRBJ2-3	TGCGCCAGCAGCTTCGAGGAGGCGCGCACAGATACGCAGTATTTT	CASSFEEARTDTQYF
-	-	TRBV24-1	TRBJ1-5	TGTGCCACCAGTGATTTTCCCTCCGAGGAAGCCCAGCATTTT	CATSDFPSEEAQHF
-	-	TRBV2	TRBJ2-2	TGTGCCAGCAGTGAAGCGCCAGCGGAGGTCACCGGGGAGCTGTTTTTT	CASSEAPAEVTGELFF
-	TRBD2	TRBV11-2	TRBJ2-7	TGTGCCAGCAGCTTAATGTCTAGCGGGAGATACGAGCAGTACTTC	CASSLMSSGRYEQYF
-	-	TRBV4-1	TRBJ1-2	TGCGCCAGCAGCCAAGTGGGCAGGGTTGATGGCTACACCTTC	CASSQVGRVDGYTF
-	-	TRBV6-5	TRBJ2-7	TGTGCCAGCAGTTACTTGGCAGGGGTGTACGAGCAGTACTTC	CASSYLAGVYEQYF
-	-	TRBV10-3	TRBJ1-1	TGTGCCATCAGTGAGTATGGCGGGGACACTGAAGCTTTCTTT	CAISEYGGDTEAFF
-	-	TRBV9	TRBJ2-5	TGTGCCAGCAGCTCCGAGGGCGAGACCCAGTACTTC	CASSSEGETQYF
-	TRBD2	TRBV5-1	TRBJ2-3	TGCGCCAGCAGCTTGGAGAGGAGCGGGAGGGCCAGTAAAGATACGCAGTATTTT	CASSLERSGRASKDTQYF
few	-	TRBV27	TRBJ1-2	TGTGCCAGCAGTCAATATGCTGGCAGGGGTTATGGCTACACCTTC	CASSQYAGRGYGYTF
-	-	TRBV7-9	TRBJ2-2	TGTGCCAGCAGCTTAATGGCCTTAAACACCGGGGAGCTGTTTTTT	CASSLMALNTGELFF
-	TRBD1	TRBV18	TRBJ2-7	TGTGCCAGCTCACCACCCTCCACGACAACAGGGGGGTACGAGCAGTACTTC	CASSPPSTTTGGYEQYF
-	-	TRBV11-2	TRBJ1-2	TGTGCCAGCAGCTTAGGGACAGCTTATGGCTACACCTTC	CASSLGTAYGYTF